Below, 13 T cell receptor beta chains from the same sample are listed, as sequenced in a study of graft-versus-host responses after intestinal transplantation. Produced via immunoSEQ multiplex PCR; TCRdb's table is partial and in-frame only. The table has approximately 71,000 clones, roughly 90% seen once. For these receptors, no antigen is known. The input for sequencing was unstimulated CD8+ T cells sorted from spleen or lymph node cells, taken before intestinal transplant. The receptors come from a human donor who received an intestinal transplant.

The chain couples TRBV5-6 to TRBJ2-7, with D tentatively TRBD1 (5 bases). Trimming shortened V by 4 bases and J by 4 bases, and 9 bases separated the two germline ends. CDR1 and CDR2 (germline): SGHDT, YYEEEE. This CDR3 region has 12 residues. The CDR3 region has the DNA TGTGCCAGCAGCGTGAACAGGTACGAGCAGTACTTC. It codes for CASSVNRYEQYF.

In its sample, this clone was seen once. The V call is TRBV11-2, the J call TRBJ1-2; D is uncertain. V shed 3 bases and J shed 2 bases, with 13 bases lying between them. Germline V CDR1 and CDR2: SGHAT, FQNNGV. The CDR3 sequence is 15 residues long. This CDR3 is CASSLQTGGNYGYTF. CDR3 DNA: TGTGCCAGCAGCTTGCAAACCGGAGGGAACTATGGCTACACCTTC. The entire variable domain, with the rest obtained from reference TRBV11-2 and TRBJ1-2, is as follows: EAGVAQSPRYKIIEKRQSVAFWCNPISGHATLYWYQQILGQGPKLLIQFQNNGVVDDSQLPKDRFSAERLKGVDSTLKIQPAKLEDSAVYLCASSLQTGGNYGYTFGSGTRLTVV.

This clone was counted once. The V and J genes are TRBV6-1 and TRBJ1-4; D gene ambiguous. Looked up from germline, CDR1 is MNHNS and CDR2 is SASEGT. The CDR3 covers 16 residues. The V and J ends lost 3 bases and 4 bases respectively, with 15 bases between them. The CDR3 sequence: CASSESRGVGNEKLFF. In DNA form, the CDR3 reads TGTGCCAGCAGTGAGTCACGCGGAGTGGGTAATGAAAAACTGTTTTTT.

The CDR3 bases are TGTGCCAGCAGCCGGCAGGAGCGGGAAATTAAGGATGAGCAGTTCTTC. It specifies CASSRQEREIKDEQFF. The chain joins TRBV7-9 to TRBJ2-1, with 7 nucleotides matching TRBD2. Germline loops: CDR1 SEHNR, CDR2 FQNEAQ (reference sequence). V gave up 5 bases and J gave up 8 bases; unmatched junction bases: 15. The CDR3 runs 16 residues. The whole variable domain, filled in from reference TRBV7-9 and TRBJ2-1, reads DTGVSQNPRHKITKRGQNVTFRCDPISEHNRLYWYRQTLGQGPEFLTYFQNEAQLEKSRLLSDRFSAERPKGSFSTLEIQRTEQGDSAMYLCASSRQEREIKDEQFFGPGTRLTVL.

This sequence joins TRBV9 and TRBJ2-7; the D gene is possibly TRBD1 (6 bases). V dropped 5 bases and J dropped 0 bases, with 15 bases sitting between them. Germline assignment: CDR1 SGDLS and CDR2 YYNGEE. This CDR3 contains 15 residues. Written as DNA, the CDR3 is TGTGCCAGCAGTCTCAGAGGGGGACCCTCCTACGAGCAGTACTTC. It is translated as CASSLRGGPSYEQYF. Full variable domain (outside the CDR3, taken from reference TRBV9 and TRBJ2-7): DSGVTQTPKHLITATGQRVTLRCSPRSGDLSVYWYQQSLDQGLQFLIQYYNGEERAKGNILERFSAQQFPDLHSELNLSSLELGDSALYFCASSLRGGPSYEQYFGPGTRLTVT.

The chain uses TRBV5-1 and TRBJ2-7, with 11 bases identical to TRBD2. Germline V gives CDR1 SGHRS, CDR2 YFSETQ. This CDR3 has 14 residues. Trimming at V came to 4 bases and at J to 4 bases, leaving 4 bases not matched to a gene. The CDR3 sequence: CASSRLAGRYEQYF. The CDR3 region has the DNA TGCGCCAGCAGCCGACTAGCGGGAAGATACGAGCAGTACTTC.

The chain is built from TRBV27 and TRBJ2-1; D not certain. Germline V CDR1 and CDR2: MNHEY, SMNVEV (reference sequence). The CDR3 spans 13 residues. Trimming stripped 8 bases from V and 4 bases from J, with 12 bases between. The CDR3 protein is CASSISGYNEQFF. The CDR3 DNA reads TGTGCCAGCTCTATTTCGGGTTACAATGAGCAGTTCTTC.

The chain links TRBV5-1 to TRBJ2-7; possible D gene TRBD2, 5 bases. This CDR3 is 14 amino acids long. Germline V gene data show CDR1 as SGHRS and CDR2 as YFSETQ. V lost 3 bases and J lost 3, with 13 bases in between. DNA of the CDR3: TGCGCCAGCAGCTCGGACGAGGGTCTCTACGAGCAGTACTTC. Protein sequence: CASSSDEGLYEQYF.

Sample share makes this clone medium-sized. The gene calls are TRBV13 and TRBJ1-3; 8 nucleotides align to TRBD1. Trimming removed 6 bases from V and 5 bases from J; junction bases left unmatched: 12. Germline CDR1 is PRHDT and CDR2 is FYEKMQ (reference sequence). CDR3 length: 16 amino acids. CDR3 in amino acids: CASSTSGQGDRNTIYF. For the CDR3, the DNA is TGTGCCAGCAGTACATCCGGACAGGGCGACAGAAACACCATATATTTT.

CDR3 loop: CSAVRQGWETQYF. CDR3 DNA: TGCAGCGCTGTGAGACAGGGGTGGGAGACCCAGTACTTC. This chain uses TRBV29-1 with TRBJ2-5, with TRBD1 identical over 8 bases. V lost 7 bases, J lost 5 bases, and 9 bases stayed unmatched. Germline CDR1 and CDR2: SQVTM and ANQGSEA. The CDR3 extends over 13 amino acids.

The chain has TRBV27 and TRBJ2-7; TRBD2 agrees at 13 bases. V shed 5 bases, J shed 2 bases, and the junction held 6 bases outside the gene matches. Looked up from germline, CDR1 is MNHEY and CDR2 is SMNVEV (reference sequence). This CDR3 has 16 amino acids. The CDR3: CASSTGLAGETYEQYF. As DNA, the CDR3 is TGTGCCAGCAGTACCGGACTAGCGGGAGAGACCTACGAGCAGTACTTC.

The chain links TRBV10-1 to TRBJ2-3, with 10 bases lining up with TRBD2. The CDR3 extends over 15 amino acids. Germline V CDR1 and CDR2: WNHNN, SYGVQD (reference sequence). Trimming cost V 5 bases and J 0 bases; bases outside gene matches: 2. In DNA, the CDR3 is TGCGCCAGCAGTCGGACTAGCGGTAGCACAGATACGCAGTATTTT. It yields the protein CASSRTSGSTDTQYF.

The chain carries TRBV27 and TRBJ2-7, with TRBD1 matching 11 bases. This CDR3 region has 19 residues. The ends lost 5 bases at V and 1 base at J; junction bases unmatched: 16. CDR1 is MNHEY, CDR2 SMNVEV, per germline (reference sequence). The CDR3 here is CASSPTALNRDRGSYEQYF. DNA of the CDR3: TGTGCCAGCAGTCCCACCGCATTGAACCGGGACAGGGGGTCCTACGAGCAGTACTTC.